One and the same sample provided the 20 T cell receptor beta chains below, sequenced in a study of blood T cell repertoires in COVID-19. Produced via immunoSEQ multiplex PCR; TCRdb's table is partial and in-frame only. The sample has 200,000 to 250,000 clones; approximately 80% are singletons. The specimen sequenced was PBMCs or T cells enriched from blood (not recorded which). All receptors derive from an older woman who had recovered from COVID-19.

The chain has TRBV29-1 and TRBJ2-7; 8 bases match TRBD1. This CDR3 comprises 13 residues. CDR1 and CDR2 from the germline V gene are SQVTM and ANQGSEA. Unmatched junction bases numbered 1, after V lost 1 base and J lost 2 bases. The CDR3, as DNA: TGCAGCGTTGAAGCGACAGGGGCCTACGAGCAGTACTTC. As protein: CSVEATGAYEQYF.

The V gene is TRBV14, the J gene TRBJ1-2; D is unresolved. Germline CDR1 SGHDN, CDR2 FVKESK. Trimming removed 4 bases from V and 5 bases from J, with 11 bases in between. CDR3 length: 13 residues. Here the CDR3 reads CASSPKELYGYTF. CDR3 in DNA: TGTGCCAGCAGCCCCAAGGAGCTGTATGGCTACACCTTC.

The chain combines TRBV20-1 with TRBJ1-6; D ambiguous. This CDR3 spans 16 amino acids. Germline V CDR1 and CDR2: DFQATT, SNEGSKA (reference sequence). Trimming took off 3 bases at V and 0 bases at J, with 12 bases between the two ends. Written as DNA, the CDR3 is TGCAGTGCTAGTCAGACTGGGAGCTCCTATAATTCACCCCTCCACTTT. Protein sequence: CSASQTGSSYNSPLHF.

The chain employs TRBV27 and TRBJ1-2; 8 bases are shared with TRBD1. The V gene's germline CDR1 is MNHEY and CDR2 SMNVEV (reference sequence). This CDR3 is built from 13 residues. Trimming cost V 7 bases and J 5 bases; bases outside gene matches: 6. In DNA form, the CDR3 reads TGTGCCAGCAACCCGGACAGGGCTTATGGCTACACCTTC. The encoded protein is CASNPDRAYGYTF.

The chain combines TRBV27 with TRBJ1-5, with D possibly matching TRBD1 (5 bases). This CDR3 region has 14 residues. Trimming cost V 6 bases and J 4 bases, with 13 bases left between them. Germline assignment: CDR1 MNHEY and CDR2 SMNVEV (reference sequence). This CDR3 is CASRPPGVNQPQHF. CDR3 coding DNA: TGTGCCAGCAGACCTCCGGGGGTTAATCAGCCCCAGCATTTT.

V is TRBV5-6 and J is TRBJ1-4; no definite D call. From germline, CDR1 is SGHDT and CDR2 YYEEEE. This CDR3 is built from 14 residues. The germline V and J ends were trimmed by 3 bases and 8 bases, with 14 bases remaining between them. The CDR3, as DNA: TGTGCCAGCAGCTCTGACCGGTTGAGGGAAAAACTGTTTTTT. Translation: CASSSDRLREKLFF.

This clone was seen a single time. The rearrangement joins TRBV27 to TRBJ2-7; D is perhaps TRBD1 (6 bases). Germline CDR1 and CDR2: MNHEY and SMNVEV (reference sequence). The V end lost 1 base, the J end lost 4 bases, and 17 bases lay between the germline ends. The CDR3 covers 16 residues. CDR3 sequence (DNA): TGTGCCAGCAGTTTATATACAGGGAGAAAGTCATACGAGCAGTACTTC. This sequence encodes CASSLYTGRKSYEQYF.

The chain carries TRBV12-3 or TRBV12-4 and TRBJ1-5, with a weak D call TRBD1 (6 bases). This CDR3 contains 13 residues. Trimming took 4 bases from V and 7 from J, leaving 11 bases between them. The CDR3 spells CASSSQGGQPQHF. In DNA, the CDR3 is TGTGCCAGCAGTTCACAGGGCGGGCAGCCCCAGCATTTT.

The genes are TRBV7-9 and TRBJ2-5, with a weak D call TRBD2 (5 bases). Trimming stripped 5 bases from V and 5 bases from J, with 15 bases between. Germline-derived CDR1 and CDR2 are SEHNR and FQNEAQ (reference sequence). CDR3 length: 14 residues. The CDR3 DNA reads as TGTGCCAGCAGCGGGAGCCTTACCGGGGAGACCCAGTACTTC. This codes for CASSGSLTGETQYF.

The rearrangement uses TRBV12-5 and TRBJ1-5, with TRBD1 matching over 8 bases. Germline V gene data show CDR1 as LGHNT and CDR2 as FRNRAP. This CDR3 contains 20 residues. The V segment lost 2 bases and the J segment 1 base; nucleotides outside the gene matches: 16. As DNA, the CDR3 is TGTGCTAGTGGTTTGTTTTATACAGGACAGGGCACTAGAAGCAATCAGCCCCAGCATTTT. Protein sequence: CASGLFYTGQGTRSNQPQHF.

The rearrangement uses TRBV4-1 and TRBJ2-5; perhaps TRBD2 as D (6 bases). V lost 7 bases and J 2 bases, leaving 11 bases between the germline ends. The CDR3 has 13 amino acids. Germline assignment: CDR1 MGHRA and CDR2 YSYEKL. CDR3 region: CASKKEGQETQYF. In DNA, the CDR3 is TGCGCCAGCAAGAAGGAGGGGCAAGAGACCCAGTACTTC.

The chain links TRBV11-2 to TRBJ1-1; the D gene is possibly TRBD1 (5 bases). V was shortened by 8 bases and J by 4 bases, with 8 bases between the two germline ends. This CDR3 region has 11 residues. Germline V lookup: CDR1 SGHAT, CDR2 FQNNGV. The CDR3 DNA reads TGTGCCAGCGGCCAGGGCACTGAAGCTTTCTTT. Protein: CASGQGTEAFF.

Only one count was recorded for this clone. V gene TRBV25-1 combines with J gene TRBJ1-5, with 8 nucleotides matching TRBD1. Per germline, CDR1 MGHDK and CDR2 SYGVNS. The CDR3 runs to 15 residues. J was trimmed by 5 bases and V by 3 bases; bases with no gene match: 6. CDR3 bases: TGTGCCAGCAGTGACTCCCAGGGGGCGTATCAGCCCCAGCATTTT. It specifies CASSDSQGAYQPQHF.

The V call is TRBV5-1, the J call TRBJ1-1; the match to TRBD1 covers 7 bases. There are 14 residues in the CDR3. The junction had 5 bases not matched to a gene; V was cut back by 0 bases and J by 6 bases. CDR1 is SGHRS and CDR2 is YFSETQ in the germline V gene. The CDR3: CASSLGQGRAEAFF. In nucleotides, the CDR3 is TGCGCCAGCAGCTTGGGACAGGGAAGGGCTGAAGCTTTCTTT. Full variable domain (rest looked up from reference TRBV5-1 and TRBJ1-1): KAGVTQTPRYLIKTRGQQVTLSCSPISGHRSVSWYQQTPGQGLQFLFEYFSETQRNKGNFPGRFSGRQFSNSRSEMNVSTLELGDSALYLCASSLGQGRAEAFFGQGTRLTVV.

The genes are TRBV11-2 and TRBJ1-3; D is unresolved. Germline V gene sequence: CDR1 SGHAT, CDR2 FQNNGV. With 7 bases removed from V and 0 bases from J, the gap between germline ends came to 10 bases. The length of the CDR3 is 14 residues. The CDR3 reads CASKEDHSGNTIYF. CDR3 coding DNA: TGTGCCAGCAAGGAGGACCACTCTGGAAACACCATATATTTT.

The chain is built from TRBV19 and TRBJ1-1; perhaps TRBD1 as D (5 bases). Trimming took 2 bases from V and 4 from J, leaving 11 bases between them. CDR1 is LNHDA, CDR2 SQIVND, per germline (reference sequence). The CDR3 spans 14 residues. CDR3 region: CASSIKAGVTEAFF. The CDR3, as DNA: TGTGCCAGTAGTATAAAAGCGGGGGTCACTGAAGCTTTCTTT.

V is TRBV19 and J is TRBJ1-5, with 8 bases fitting TRBD1. V trimming: 8 bases; J trimming: 2 bases; junction bases outside the gene matches: 8. Germline V gene data show CDR1 as LNHDA and CDR2 as SQIVND (reference sequence). The CDR3 runs to 15 residues. CDR3 in amino acids: CASHDRGRGNQPQHF. The CDR3 bases are TGTGCCAGTCACGACAGGGGCCGAGGCAATCAGCCCCAGCATTTT.

V and J are TRBV6-5 and TRBJ2-7; TRBD1 aligns across 10 bases. Per germline, CDR1 MNHEY and CDR2 SVGAGI. V dropped 4 bases and J dropped 7; count of bases not matched to a gene: 7. The CDR3 totals 14 residues. CDR3 amino acids: CASSSGQGMREQYF. For the CDR3, the DNA is TGTGCCAGCAGTTCGGGACAGGGGATGCGTGAGCAGTACTTC.

The chain employs TRBV6-5 and TRBJ1-6; perhaps TRBD1 as D (5 bases). Trimming took 2 bases from V and 7 from J, leaving 9 bases between them. There are 14 residues in the CDR3. The germline gives CDR1 MNHEY, CDR2 SVGAGI. CDR3 nucleotides: TGTGCCAGCAGTTACGGGACTCGGAATTCACCCCTCCACTTT. Translating it yields CASSYGTRNSPLHF.

The chain employs TRBV27 and TRBJ1-1; TRBD1 might be the D (5 bases). This CDR3 comprises 15 residues. The germline V gene encodes CDR1 MNHEY and CDR2 SMNVEV (reference sequence). Trimming pared 2 bases from V and 4 bases from J, leaving 14 bases between. CDR3 amino acids: CASSLMGGRVTEAFF. CDR3 nucleotide sequence: TGTGCCAGCAGTTTAATGGGGGGAAGGGTCACTGAAGCTTTCTTT.